These 26 T cell receptor beta chains came from one sample sequenced in a study of T cell clonality in common variable immunodeficiency. Only in-frame clones appear in the TCRdb table, and some are missing; sequencing was by immunoSEQ multiplex PCR. The sample has around 47,000 clones, none seen only once. Sequencing was performed on peripheral blood mononuclear cells. These receptors all stem from a person aged 18 to 70 in good health.

Many counts were recorded for this clone. The read stops 3 residues short of the end of the CDR3; the missing end is completed from the germline J gene. The chain links TRBV5-1 to TRBJ1-2; D unresolved. Trimming stripped 4 bases from V and 7 bases from J, with 17 bases between. Per germline, CDR1 SGHRS and CDR2 YFSETQ. The CDR3 has 14 amino acids. The CDR3 DNA, read in part, is TGCGCCAGCAGCCCCCAAGACCAGCTAGCTGGC. It translates to CASSPQDQLAG. Given in full, the CDR3 is CASSPQDQLAGYTF.

This clone was seen at least ten times. From the germline J gene comes the end of the CDR3, since the read stops 3 residues before it. The chain combines TRBV6-2 or TRBV6-3 with TRBJ2-3, with D perhaps matching TRBD2 (6 bases). Germline V gene sequence: CDR1 MNHEY, CDR2 SVGEGT. V was clipped by 6 bases and J by 2 bases, with 15 bases between them. The CDR3 is 15 amino acids. The sequenced CDR3 bases are TGTGCCAGCAGCTCAGGGACTTATTACACAGATACG. It yields the protein CASSSGTYYTDT. The full CDR3 sequence reads CASSSGTYYTDTQYF.

This clone was seen only a few times. The read gets to within 3 residues of the CDR3 end, and the germline J gene fills in the rest. V and J are TRBV6-4 and TRBJ2-3, with 9 positions matching TRBD1. Germline lookup yields CDR1 MRHNA and CDR2 SNTAGT. The CDR3 length is 16 residues. Trimming at V came to 11 bases and at J to 1 base, leaving 13 bases not matched to a gene. The CDR3 sequence is CASRGFRDRGTDTQYF. Incomplete CDR3 DNA: TGTGCCTCCCGGGGGTTCCGGGACAGGGGCACAGATACG.

As regards this clone: The junction does not match germline at one end; this may be a read error. The read ends 3 residues shy of where the CDR3 ends; the end is completed using the germline J gene. This sample also contains other DNA sequences that code for the same CDR3. This chain links TRBV19 with TRBJ1-2, with 12 bases that match TRBD1. The germline gives CDR1 LNHDA, CDR2 SQIVND (reference sequence). The CDR3 consists of 16 residues. CDR3 DNA, as far as it was read: TGTGCCAGTAGCCCGCAGGGACAGGGGGCAAACTACGGC. Protein: CASSPQGQGANYG. From start to end, the CDR3 is CASSPQGQGANYGYTF.

This clone was counted many times. The read ends 3 residues early relative to the CDR3; the germline J gene fills the gap. V and J are TRBV7-2 and TRBJ1-1; D may be TRBD1 (6 bases). This CDR3 region has 14 residues. Germline V gene data show CDR1 as SGHTA and CDR2 as FQGNSA. The V end was cut by 1 base, the J end by 6 bases, with 12 bases between. CDR3 DNA, as far as it was read: TGTGCCAGCAGCTTAGGGGGGCGCAGAGCTGAA. This sequence encodes CASSLGGRRAE. The full CDR3 protein reads CASSLGGRRAEAFF.

Comments on this clone: The CDR3 goes on 3 residues after the read ends, and that part is filled in from the germline J gene. V gene TRBV19 combines with J gene TRBJ1-2; D is uncertain. CDR3 length equals 12 residues. Germline assignment: CDR1 LNHDA and CDR2 SQIVND (reference sequence). The CDR3 DNA, read in part, is TGTGCCAGCCGGCTGGCGGGAGATACC. Its translation: CASRLAGDT. The CDR3 in its entirety is CASRLAGDTYTF.

This clone was seen repeatedly, ten times or more. The CDR3 end lies 3 residues beyond the end of the read and is filled in from the germline J gene. The chain employs TRBV19 and TRBJ2-1; 8 bases match TRBD2. Germline V gene lookup returns CDR1 LNHDA and CDR2 SQIVND (reference sequence). Trimming took 8 bases from V and 9 from J; bases not matched to a gene: 21. CDR3 length: 17 residues. CDR3 DNA, as far as it was read: TGTGCCAGTGCAAGCCCCTTAAGCGGGAGTCTGGGCGGTGAG. Its translation is CASASPLSGSLGGE. The complete CDR3 sequence is CASASPLSGSLGGEQFF.

Concerning this clone itself: The DNA ends 3 residues before the CDR3 does, and the rest of the CDR3 is filled in from the germline J gene. The V call is TRBV11-2, the J call TRBJ2-5, with 7 positions matching TRBD1. CDR1 and CDR2 from the germline V gene are SGHAT and FQNNGV. J was trimmed by 3 bases and V by 6 bases; bases with no gene match: 7. The CDR3 runs 14 residues. CDR3 region: CASSFRDRKETQYF. The part of the CDR3 DNA that was read is TGTGCCAGCAGTTTCCGGGACAGAAAAGAGACC.

This clone was found many times. This CDR3 reads CAWGRTGNTEAFF. Partial CDR3 DNA: TGTGCCTGGGGGCGGACAGGGAACACTGAA. This rearrangement joins TRBV30 to TRBJ1-1, with 7 bases identical to TRBD1. The read comes to an end 3 residues before the CDR3 does, leaving the germline J gene to fill in the end. The germline gives CDR1 GTSNPN, CDR2 SVGIG (reference sequence). The CDR3 spans 13 residues. The trim removed 5 bases at V and 1 base at J, leaving 4 bases unmatched.

The table lists this clone with many counts. The read ends 3 residues before the CDR3 terminus; that terminus is restored from the germline J gene. V usage is TRBV18 and J usage is TRBJ1-5; D is unclear. Germline CDR1 and CDR2: KGHSH and LQKENI. The V end was cut by 3 bases, the J end by 3 bases, with 6 bases between. The CDR3 loop spans 13 amino acids. Partial CDR3 DNA: TGTGCCAGCTCACCTGACAACAATCAGCCC. This codes for CASSPDNNQP. The full-length CDR3 reads as CASSPDNNQPQHF.

This clone was detected ten times or more. The CDR3 is cut off 3 residues early in the read; its end comes from the germline J gene. V and J are TRBV30 and TRBJ2-5, with 7 bases aligning to TRBD1. The CDR3 is 14 amino acids. CDR1 GTSNPN and CDR2 SVGIG come from the germline V gene (reference sequence). Losses at the gene ends were 3 bases for V and 2 bases for J; bases not matched to a gene: 6. The CDR3 loop is CAWREQGSQETQYF. The part of the CDR3 DNA that was read is TGTGCCTGGAGGGAACAGGGGAGTCAAGAGACC.

This clone was observed many times. The read comes to an end 3 residues before the CDR3 does, leaving the germline J gene to fill in the end. The chain couples TRBV30 to TRBJ1-1; TRBD1 is a possible D gene (5 bases). The CDR3 extends over 12 amino acids. V lost 8 bases, J lost 3 bases, and 13 bases lay in between. Germline CDR1 is GTSNPN and CDR2 is SVGIG (reference sequence). This chain's CDR3 is CAGRVSYTEAFF. The sequenced part of the CDR3 DNA is TGTGCCGGCAGGGTCTCGTACACTGAA.

This clone was found many times. The read comes to an end 3 residues before the CDR3 does, leaving the germline J gene to fill in the end. The chain is built from TRBV7-3 and TRBJ2-5; 10 bases are shared with TRBD2. Germline CDR1 reads SGHTA; CDR2 reads FQGTGA. This CDR3 has 15 amino acids. The trim removed 3 bases at V and 3 bases at J, leaving 4 bases unmatched. The sequenced part of the CDR3 DNA is TGTGCCAGCAGCTTGGGACTAGCGAATGAAGAGACC. Translated: CASSLGLANEET. The whole CDR3 sequence is CASSLGLANEETQYF.

At least ten counts were recorded for this clone. The read ends 3 residues shy of where the CDR3 ends; the end is completed using the germline J gene. The chain combines TRBV6-1 with TRBJ2-1, with 14 bases that match TRBD2. The CDR3 loop spans 15 amino acids. V lost 4 bases and J lost 6; bases outside the gene matches: 2. Germline loops: CDR1 MNHNS, CDR2 SASEGT. The CDR3 protein is CASSGLAGGPNEQFF. The CDR3 bases that were read are TGTGCCAGCAGTGGACTAGCGGGGGGGCCCAATGAG.

This clone showed up just a few times. The observed sequence ends 3 residues before the CDR3 terminus, with the missing tail filled in from the germline J gene. The chain links TRBV5-1 to TRBJ2-7; D may be TRBD1 (6 bases). CDR3 length equals 15 residues. Germline values: CDR1 SGHRS, CDR2 YFSETQ. The V gene lost 4 bases and the J gene lost 3 bases, with 17 bases spanning the gap. The CDR3 bases that were read are TGCGCCAGCAGCGACCTACGGACAGTCAACTACGAG. Protein sequence: CASSDLRTVNYE. The entire CDR3 is CASSDLRTVNYEQYF.

About this clone itself: The observed sequence ends 3 residues before the CDR3 terminus, with the missing tail filled in from the germline J gene. This chain uses TRBV18 with TRBJ2-3; 11 nucleotides align to TRBD2. Germline V gene lookup returns CDR1 KGHSH and CDR2 LQKENI. This CDR3 comprises 16 residues. The V and J ends lost 4 bases and 2 bases, in that order; junction bases with no gene match: 5. Here the CDR3 reads CASSRISGRVTDTQYF. CDR3 bases read: TGTGCCAGCTCACGAATTAGCGGGAGGGTCACAGATACG.

This clone was recorded many times. Read sequence stops 3 residues before the CDR3 end, and the germline J gene provides the missing end. V gene TRBV19 combines with J gene TRBJ2-5, with a weak D call TRBD1 (6 bases). V was cut by 4 bases and J by 2 bases, with 8 bases left in between. CDR1 is LNHDA, CDR2 SQIVND, per germline (reference sequence). The length of the CDR3 is 13 residues. Partial CDR3 DNA: TGTGCCAGTAGTAGGGGACATCAAGAGACC. Its translation is CASSRGHQET. The whole CDR3 sequence is CASSRGHQETQYF.

In this sample, this clone turned up many times. The read ends 3 residues shy of where the CDR3 ends; the end is completed using the germline J gene. The rearrangement uses TRBV2 and TRBJ2-3; D is possibly TRBD1 (6 bases). The CDR3 extends over 18 amino acids. Trimming pared 5 bases from V and 1 base from J, leaving 22 bases between. Germline V gene lookup returns CDR1 SNHLY and CDR2 FYNNEI. The CDR3 here is CASSPRGPGTRRTDTQYF. The part of the CDR3 DNA that was read is TGTGCCAGCAGTCCACGAGGACCCGGGACAAGGCGCACAGATACG.

This clone was recorded a few times. Read coverage stops 3 residues before the CDR3 terminus; the germline J gene supplies the remainder. The chain employs TRBV2 and TRBJ1-5; maybe TRBD1 (5 bases). V was shortened by 5 bases and J by 6 bases, with 14 bases between the two germline ends. CDR1 and CDR2 from the germline V gene are SNHLY and FYNNEI. The CDR3 covers 14 residues. CDR3 loop: CASSLGRGGQPQHF. The part of the CDR3 DNA that was read is TGTGCCAGCAGTCTCGGGCGCGGGGGTCAGCCC.

The table lists this clone with many counts. The sequence runs out 3 residues before the end of the CDR3; the remainder is reconstructed from the germline J gene. The V call is TRBV19, the J call TRBJ2-3, with 10 bases fitting TRBD1. CDR3 length: 16 amino acids. V shed 7 bases, J shed 8 bases, and the junction held 15 bases outside the gene matches. The germline gives CDR1 LNHDA, CDR2 SQIVND (reference sequence). The CDR3 DNA, read in part, is TGTGCCAGTAAGGATTGGGGGACAGGGGCCGCGGGTACG. This encodes CASKDWGTGAAGT. The CDR3, in full, reads CASKDWGTGAAGTQYF.

This clone has a handful of counts. The read halts 3 residues ahead of the CDR3 end, with the missing end drawn from the germline J gene. The rearrangement links TRBV6-2 or TRBV6-3 to TRBJ2-7; a weak D match, TRBD1 (5 bases). V gave up 2 bases and J gave up 4 bases, with 12 bases separating them. The CDR3 sequence is 14 residues long. CDR1 is MNHEY and CDR2 is SVGEGT in the germline V gene. CDR3 bases read: TGTGCCAGCAGTTACATCCAGGGTGGGTACGAG. Residues: CASSYIQGGYE. The whole CDR3 protein is CASSYIQGGYEQYF.

On this clone itself: Read sequence stops 3 residues before the CDR3 end, and the germline J gene provides the missing end. This chain connects TRBV7-2 to TRBJ1-2; D possibly corresponds to TRBD1 (6 bases). The germline V gene encodes CDR1 SGHTA and CDR2 FQGNSA. The CDR3 loop spans 15 amino acids. The CDR3 region is CASSFDRQGGDDYTF. The CDR3 bases that were read are TGTGCCAGCAGCTTCGACAGGCAAGGGGGGGATGAC. The full variable domain, rest sourced from reference TRBV7-2 and TRBJ1-2, is GAGVSQSPSNKVTEKGKDVELRCDPISGHTALYWYRQSLGQGLEFLIYFQGNSAPDKSGLPSDRFSAERTGGSVSTLTIQRTQQEDSAVYLCASSFDRQGGDDYTFGSGTRLTVV.

This clone was recorded at least ten times. The read halts 3 residues ahead of the CDR3 end, with the missing end drawn from the germline J gene. The V and J genes are TRBV20-1 and TRBJ1-1; D is unresolved. In germline, CDR1 is DFQATT, CDR2 SNEGSKA (reference sequence). The CDR3 is made up of 12 amino acids. The V end was cut by 5 bases, the J end by 6 bases, with 13 bases between. CDR3 amino acids: CSAPIRAAEAFF. The covered CDR3 bases are TGCAGTGCTCCTATTAGAGCCGCTGAA.

This clone was seen repeatedly, ten times or more. Incomplete CDR3 DNA: TGTGCCAGCAGTTTAGTCAAGGGAGAGACC. It specifies CASSLVKGET. The entire CDR3 protein reads CASSLVKGETQYF. The V call is TRBV12-3 or TRBV12-4, the J call TRBJ2-5, with D uncertain. Coverage ceases 3 residues before the CDR3 finishes, and the germline J gene fills in the end. V lost 1 base, J lost 4 bases, and 7 bases lay in between. The CDR3 length is 13 residues.

This clone occurred many times. The read ends 3 residues before the CDR3 terminus; that terminus is restored from the germline J gene. The chain links TRBV19 to TRBJ2-2; 10 nucleotides align to TRBD2. The ends lost 5 bases at V and 8 bases at J; junction bases unmatched: 14. The CDR3 is 17 residues long. Per the germline V gene, CDR1 is LNHDA and CDR2 is SQIVND (reference sequence). CDR3 sequence: CASSDPSTSGFFGELFF. The sequenced CDR3 bases are TGTGCCAGTAGTGACCCCTCGACTAGCGGGTTTTTTGGGGAG.

This clone was seen a few times. CDR3 in amino acids: CASVGRRDQPQHF. CDR3 DNA, as far as it was read: TGTGCCAGCGTGGGGCGACGGGATCAGCCC. The chain couples TRBV2 to TRBJ1-5; tentatively, D is TRBD1 (5 bases). The DNA ends 3 residues before the CDR3 does, and the rest of the CDR3 is filled in from the germline J gene. Germline V CDR1 and CDR2: SNHLY, FYNNEI. V lost 8 bases to trimming and J lost 5 bases, with 13 bases between them. The CDR3 has 13 residues.